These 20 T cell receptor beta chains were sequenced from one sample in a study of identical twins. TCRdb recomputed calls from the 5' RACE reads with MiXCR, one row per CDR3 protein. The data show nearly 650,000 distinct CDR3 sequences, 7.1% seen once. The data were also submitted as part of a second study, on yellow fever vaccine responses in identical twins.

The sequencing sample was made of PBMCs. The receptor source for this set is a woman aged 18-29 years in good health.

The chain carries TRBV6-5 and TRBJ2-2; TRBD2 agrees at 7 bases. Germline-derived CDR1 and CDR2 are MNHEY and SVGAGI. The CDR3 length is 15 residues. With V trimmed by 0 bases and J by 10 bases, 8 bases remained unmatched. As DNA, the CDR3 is TGTGCCAGCAGTTACTCGGCTAGCGGCTACGCGGAGCTGTTTTTT. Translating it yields CASSYSASGYAELFF.

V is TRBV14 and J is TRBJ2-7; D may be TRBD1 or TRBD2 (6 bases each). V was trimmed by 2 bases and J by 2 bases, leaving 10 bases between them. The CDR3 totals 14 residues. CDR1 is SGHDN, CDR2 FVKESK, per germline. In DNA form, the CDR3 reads TGTGCCAGCAGCCAATTAGGGGGGACCTACGAGCAGTACGTC. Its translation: CASSQLGGTYEQYV.

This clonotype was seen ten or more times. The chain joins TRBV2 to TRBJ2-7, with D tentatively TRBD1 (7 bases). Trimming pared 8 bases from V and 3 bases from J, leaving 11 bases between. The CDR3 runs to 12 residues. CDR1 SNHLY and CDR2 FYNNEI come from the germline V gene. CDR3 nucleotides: TGTGCCAGCGCGGGACAGATCTACGAGCAGTACTTC. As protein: CASAGQIYEQYF.

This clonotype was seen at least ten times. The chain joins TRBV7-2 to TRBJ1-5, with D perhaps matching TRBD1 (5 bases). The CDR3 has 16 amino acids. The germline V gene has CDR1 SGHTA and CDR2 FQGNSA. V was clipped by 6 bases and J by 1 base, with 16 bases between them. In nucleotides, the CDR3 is TGTGCCAGCAGTCGGTGGGTGGGGCAAAGCAATCAGCCCCAGCATTTT. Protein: CASSRWVGQSNQPQHF.

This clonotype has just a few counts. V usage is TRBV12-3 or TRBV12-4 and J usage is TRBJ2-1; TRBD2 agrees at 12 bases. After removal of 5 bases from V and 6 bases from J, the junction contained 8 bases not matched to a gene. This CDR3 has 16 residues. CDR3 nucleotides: TGTGCCAGCAGTAAACTTCTAGCGGGAGGGCCCAATGAGCAGTTCTTC. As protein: CASSKLLAGGPNEQFF.

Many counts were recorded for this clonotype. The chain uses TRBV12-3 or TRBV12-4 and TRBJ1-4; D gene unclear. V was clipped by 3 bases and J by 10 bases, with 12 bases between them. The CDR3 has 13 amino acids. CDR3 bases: TGTGCCAGCAGTTTGAGTGGGGAGGGAAAACTGTTTTTT. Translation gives CASSLSGEGKLFF.

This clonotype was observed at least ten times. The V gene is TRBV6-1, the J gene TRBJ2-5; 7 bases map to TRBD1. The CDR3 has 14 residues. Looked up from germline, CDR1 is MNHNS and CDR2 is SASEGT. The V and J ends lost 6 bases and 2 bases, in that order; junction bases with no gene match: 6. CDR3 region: CASSPTGQQETQYF. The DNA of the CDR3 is TGTGCCAGCAGCCCTACGGGACAGCAAGAGACCCAGTACTTC.

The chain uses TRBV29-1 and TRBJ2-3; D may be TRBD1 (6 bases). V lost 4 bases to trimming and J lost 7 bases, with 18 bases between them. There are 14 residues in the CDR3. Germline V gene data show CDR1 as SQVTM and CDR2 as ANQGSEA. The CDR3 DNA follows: TGCAGCGTTGTAGAGGACAGCCCGGGGCATACGCAGTATTTT. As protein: CSVVEDSPGHTQYF.

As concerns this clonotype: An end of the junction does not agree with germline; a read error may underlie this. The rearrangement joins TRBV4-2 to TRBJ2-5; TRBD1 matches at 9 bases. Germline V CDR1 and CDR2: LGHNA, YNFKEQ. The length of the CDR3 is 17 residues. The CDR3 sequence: CAGSQDLGTGSAETQYF. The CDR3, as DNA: TGTGCCGGCAGCCAAGATTTGGGGACAGGGAGTGCCGAGACCCAGTACTTC.

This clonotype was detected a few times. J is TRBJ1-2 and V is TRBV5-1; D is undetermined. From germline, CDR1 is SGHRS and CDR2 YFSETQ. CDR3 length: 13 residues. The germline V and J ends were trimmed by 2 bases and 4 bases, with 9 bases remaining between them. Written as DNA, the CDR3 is TGCGCCAGCAGCTTCCCCTCAGCCTATGGCTACACCTTC. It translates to CASSFPSAYGYTF.

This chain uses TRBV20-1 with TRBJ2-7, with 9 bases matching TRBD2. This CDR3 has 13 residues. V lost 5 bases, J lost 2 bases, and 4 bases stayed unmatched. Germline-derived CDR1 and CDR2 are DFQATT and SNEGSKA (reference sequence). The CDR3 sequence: CSASSGITYEQYF. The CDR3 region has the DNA TGCAGTGCTTCTAGCGGGATCACCTACGAGCAGTACTTC.

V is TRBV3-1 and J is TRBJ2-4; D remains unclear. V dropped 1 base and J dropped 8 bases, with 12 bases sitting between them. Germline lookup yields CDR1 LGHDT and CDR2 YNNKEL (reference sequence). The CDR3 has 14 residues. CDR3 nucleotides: TGTGCCAGCAGCCAAGGGTCTCGCTTAGACATTCAGTACTTC. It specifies CASSQGSRLDIQYF.

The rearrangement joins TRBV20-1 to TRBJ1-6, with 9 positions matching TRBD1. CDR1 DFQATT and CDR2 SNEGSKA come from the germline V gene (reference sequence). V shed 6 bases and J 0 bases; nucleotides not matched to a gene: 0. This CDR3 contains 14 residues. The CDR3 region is CSADRGSYNSPLHF. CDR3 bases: TGCAGTGCGGACAGGGGCTCCTATAATTCACCCCTCCACTTT.

This chain's CDR3 is CASSLVFTNTGELFF. The DNA for the CDR3 is TGTGCCAGCAGCTTAGTGTTCACAAACACCGGGGAGCTGTTTTTT. The rearrangement joins TRBV7-2 to TRBJ2-2; the D is unclear. CDR3 size: 15 residues. Germline V gene lookup returns CDR1 SGHTA and CDR2 FQGNSA. Trimming removed 1 base at V and 2 bases at J, with 8 bases between.

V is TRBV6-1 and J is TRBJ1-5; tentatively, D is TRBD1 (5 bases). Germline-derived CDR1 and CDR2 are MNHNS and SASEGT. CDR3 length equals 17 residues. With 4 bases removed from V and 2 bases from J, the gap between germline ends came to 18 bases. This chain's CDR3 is CASSGRGGLFGNQPQHF. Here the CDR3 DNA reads TGTGCCAGCAGTGGGAGGGGAGGCCTTTTTGGCAATCAGCCCCAGCATTTT.

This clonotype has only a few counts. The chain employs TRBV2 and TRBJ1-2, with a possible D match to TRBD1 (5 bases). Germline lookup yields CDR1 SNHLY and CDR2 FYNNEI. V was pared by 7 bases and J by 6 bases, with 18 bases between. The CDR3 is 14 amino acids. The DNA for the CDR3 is TGTGCCAGCATCATGGGCAGGGCGGGCGATGGCTACACCTTC. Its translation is CASIMGRAGDGYTF.

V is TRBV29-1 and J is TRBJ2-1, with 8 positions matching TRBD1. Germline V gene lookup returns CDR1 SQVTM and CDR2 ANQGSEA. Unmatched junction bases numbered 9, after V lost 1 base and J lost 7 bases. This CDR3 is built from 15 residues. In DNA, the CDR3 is TGCAGCGTTGAAGGCGGCAGGGGGCGGTCAAATGAGCAGTTCTTC. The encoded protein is CSVEGGRGRSNEQFF.

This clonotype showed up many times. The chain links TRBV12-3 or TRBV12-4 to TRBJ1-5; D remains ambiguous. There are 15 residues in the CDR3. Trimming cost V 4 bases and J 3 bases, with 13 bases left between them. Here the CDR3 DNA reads TGTGCCAGCAGTTCAAGTCGGGGTTCCAATCAGCCCCAGCATTTT. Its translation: CASSSSRGSNQPQHF.

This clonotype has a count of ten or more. CDR3 DNA sequence: TGCGCCAGCAGCCAACACGACAGGGTGAATCAAGAGACCCAGTACTTC. It codes for CASSQHDRVNQETQYF. The chain carries TRBV4-1 and TRBJ2-5; 7 nucleotides line up with TRBD1. V lost 2 bases and J lost 2; bases outside the gene matches: 8. CDR1 is MGHRA and CDR2 is YSYEKL in the germline V gene. The CDR3 length is 16 residues.

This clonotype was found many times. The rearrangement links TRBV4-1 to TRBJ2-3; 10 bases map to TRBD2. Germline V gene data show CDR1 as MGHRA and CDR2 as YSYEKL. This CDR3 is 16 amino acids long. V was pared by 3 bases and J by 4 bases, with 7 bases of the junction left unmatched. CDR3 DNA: TGCGCCAGCAGCCAGGCCGGACTAGCGGTGGCAGATACGCAGTATTTT. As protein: CASSQAGLAVADTQYF.